This TCR beta chain appears in the sequencing data of a study of blood T cell repertoires in COVID-19. Study at large: Acute and convalescent COVID-19 specimens originated in the United States, Italy and Spain. T cells, B-cell-depleted T cells, or PBMCs provided the cDNA or gDNA that served as material.

Per the authors' pipeline: Estimation of nucleated cell counts relied on the amplification of reference gene primers. The assay was immunoSEQ multiplex PCR, and TCRdb's table has in-frame clones only and misses some. For V, J and clone size, that table is used; D and trimming come from the DNA. The table shows about 70,000 clones, with over 80% occurring only once. CDR3 length: 13 residues. The germline gives CDR1 LNHDA, CDR2 SQIVND (reference sequence). The germline V and J ends were trimmed by 5 bases and 6 bases, with 11 bases remaining between them. Sequences were obtained from peripheral blood. The sequence derives from a middle-aged man with active COVID-19. This chain uses TRBV19 with TRBJ1-5, with D possibly being TRBD1 (5 bases). CDR3 amino acids: CASSPDRFQPQHF. CDR3 coding DNA: TGTGCCAGTAGTCCAGACAGATTTCAGCCCCAGCATTTT. The variable domain in full, with the rest retrieved from reference TRBV19 and TRBJ1-5, is DGGITQSPKYLFRKEGQNVTLSCEQNLNHDAMYWYRQDPGQGLRLIYYSQIVNDFQKGDIAEGYSVSREKKESFPLTVTSAQKNPTAFYLCASSPDRFQPQHFGDGTRLSIL.